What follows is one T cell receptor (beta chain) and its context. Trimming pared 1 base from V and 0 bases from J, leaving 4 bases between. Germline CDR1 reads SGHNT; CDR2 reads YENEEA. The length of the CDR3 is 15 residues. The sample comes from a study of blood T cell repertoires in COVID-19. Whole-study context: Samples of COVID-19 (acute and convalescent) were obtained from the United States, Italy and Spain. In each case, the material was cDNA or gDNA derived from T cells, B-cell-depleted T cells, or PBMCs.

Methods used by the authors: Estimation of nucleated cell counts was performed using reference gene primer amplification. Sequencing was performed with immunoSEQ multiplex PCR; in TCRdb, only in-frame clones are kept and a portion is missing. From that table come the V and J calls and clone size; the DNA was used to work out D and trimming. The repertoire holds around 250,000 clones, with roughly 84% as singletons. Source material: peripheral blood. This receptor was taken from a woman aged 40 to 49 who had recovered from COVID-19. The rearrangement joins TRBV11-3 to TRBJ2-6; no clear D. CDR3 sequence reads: CASSLASSGANVLTF. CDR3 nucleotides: TGTGCCAGCAGCTTAGCCAGCTCTGGGGCCAACGTCCTGACTTTC.